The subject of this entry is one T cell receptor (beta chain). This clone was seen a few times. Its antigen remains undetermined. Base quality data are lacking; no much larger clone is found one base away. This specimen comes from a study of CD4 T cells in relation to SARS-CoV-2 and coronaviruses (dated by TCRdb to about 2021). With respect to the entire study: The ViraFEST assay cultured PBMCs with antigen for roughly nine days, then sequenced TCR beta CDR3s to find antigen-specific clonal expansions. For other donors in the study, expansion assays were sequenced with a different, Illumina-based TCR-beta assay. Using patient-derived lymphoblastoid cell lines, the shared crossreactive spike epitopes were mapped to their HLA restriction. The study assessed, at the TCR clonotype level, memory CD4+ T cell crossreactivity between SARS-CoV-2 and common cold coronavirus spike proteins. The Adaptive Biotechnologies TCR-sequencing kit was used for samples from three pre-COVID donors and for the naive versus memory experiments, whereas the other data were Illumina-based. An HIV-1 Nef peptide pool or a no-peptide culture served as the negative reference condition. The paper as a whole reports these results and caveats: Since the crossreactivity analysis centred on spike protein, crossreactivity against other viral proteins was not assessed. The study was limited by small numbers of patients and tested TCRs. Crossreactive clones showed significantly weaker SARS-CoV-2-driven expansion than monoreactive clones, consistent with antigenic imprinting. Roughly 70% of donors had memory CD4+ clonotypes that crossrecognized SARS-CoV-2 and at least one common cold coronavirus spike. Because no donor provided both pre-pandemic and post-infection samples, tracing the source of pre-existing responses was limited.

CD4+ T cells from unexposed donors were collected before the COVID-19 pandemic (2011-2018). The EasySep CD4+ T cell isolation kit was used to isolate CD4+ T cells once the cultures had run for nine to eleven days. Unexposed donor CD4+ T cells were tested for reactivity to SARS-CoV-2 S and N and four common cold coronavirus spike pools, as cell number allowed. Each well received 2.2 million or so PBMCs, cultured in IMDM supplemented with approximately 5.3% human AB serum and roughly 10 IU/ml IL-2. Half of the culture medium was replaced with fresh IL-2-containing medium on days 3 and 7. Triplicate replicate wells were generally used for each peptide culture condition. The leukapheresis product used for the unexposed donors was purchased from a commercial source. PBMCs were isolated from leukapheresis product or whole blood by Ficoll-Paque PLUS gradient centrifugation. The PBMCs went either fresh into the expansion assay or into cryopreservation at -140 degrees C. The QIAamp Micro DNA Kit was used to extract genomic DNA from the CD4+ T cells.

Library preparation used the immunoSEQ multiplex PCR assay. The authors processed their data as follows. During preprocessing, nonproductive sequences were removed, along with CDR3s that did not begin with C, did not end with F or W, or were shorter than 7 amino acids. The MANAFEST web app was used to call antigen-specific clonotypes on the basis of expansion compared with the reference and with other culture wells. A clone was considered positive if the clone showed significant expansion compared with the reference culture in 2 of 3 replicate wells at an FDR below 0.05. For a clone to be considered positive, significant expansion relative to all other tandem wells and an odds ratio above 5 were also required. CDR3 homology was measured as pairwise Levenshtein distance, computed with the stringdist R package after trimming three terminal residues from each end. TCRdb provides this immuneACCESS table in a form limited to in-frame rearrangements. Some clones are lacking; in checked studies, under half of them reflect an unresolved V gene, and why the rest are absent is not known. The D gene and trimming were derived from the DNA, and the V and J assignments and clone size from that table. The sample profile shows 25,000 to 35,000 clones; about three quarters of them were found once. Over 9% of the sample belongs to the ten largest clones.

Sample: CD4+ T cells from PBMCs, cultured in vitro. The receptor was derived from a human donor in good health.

The nucleotide sequence reads as follows: TGTGCCAGCACCGGAGGGGGTACGGGCTACACCTTC. This is translated as CASTGGGTGYTF. The rearranged segments are TRBV25-1 and TRBJ1-2, and possibly TRBD1, on 6 matching bases. Relative to germline, V is 7 bases shorter and J is 8 bases shorter, with 14 bases between their ends. The CDR1 and CDR2 encoded by the germline V gene are MGHDK and SYGVNS. The CDR3 measures 12 amino acids from cysteine to phenylalanine. Only the CDR3 DNA stays, 36 bases, in frame from base 1.